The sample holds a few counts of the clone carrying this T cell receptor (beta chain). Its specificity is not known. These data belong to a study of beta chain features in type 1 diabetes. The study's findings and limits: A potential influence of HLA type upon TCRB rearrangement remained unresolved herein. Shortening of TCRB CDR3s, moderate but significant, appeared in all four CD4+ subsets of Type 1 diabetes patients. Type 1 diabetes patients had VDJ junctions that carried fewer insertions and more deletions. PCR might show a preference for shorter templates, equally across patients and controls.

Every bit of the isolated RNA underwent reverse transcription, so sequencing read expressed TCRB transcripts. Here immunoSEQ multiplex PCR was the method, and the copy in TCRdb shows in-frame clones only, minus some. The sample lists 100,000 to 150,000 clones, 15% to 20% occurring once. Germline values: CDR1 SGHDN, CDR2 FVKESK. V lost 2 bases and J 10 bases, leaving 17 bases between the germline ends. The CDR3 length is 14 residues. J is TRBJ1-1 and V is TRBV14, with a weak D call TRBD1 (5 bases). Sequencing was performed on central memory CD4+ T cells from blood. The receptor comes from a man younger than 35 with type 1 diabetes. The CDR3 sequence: CASSQLLGARGAFF. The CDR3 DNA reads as TGTGCCAGCAGCCAACTGCTCGGGGCCAGAGGAGCTTTCTTT.